This passage covers 32 T cell receptor beta chains from one sample sequenced in a study of blood T cell repertoires in COVID-19. This table comes from immunoSEQ multiplex PCR, and its TCRdb copy is limited to in-frame clones, with some not included. This sample has over 600,000 clones, with around 89% found just once. Sequenced input: peripheral blood. The receptors stem from a woman younger than 30 with acute or convalescent COVID-19.

The rearrangement uses TRBV9 and TRBJ1-1, with 7 positions matching TRBD1. The junction had 7 bases not matched to a gene; V was cut back by 4 bases and J by 1 base. Germline V gene lookup returns CDR1 SGDLS and CDR2 YYNGEE. CDR3 length: 15 amino acids. DNA for the CDR3: TGTGCCAGCAGCCGACAGGGATCGCGGAACACTGAAGCTTTCTTT. This codes for CASSRQGSRNTEAFF.

The chain employs TRBV18 and TRBJ2-5; D unresolved. The germline V gene encodes CDR1 KGHSH and CDR2 LQKENI. V gave up 8 bases and J gave up 1 base, with 20 bases separating them. The length of the CDR3 is 16 residues. CDR3 bases: TGTGCCAGCCAGGAAGGTCTCAAACCTTCCCAAGAGACCCAGTACTTC. Encoded protein: CASQEGLKPSQETQYF. The complete variable domain, with remaining parts taken from reference TRBV18 and TRBJ2-5, reads NAGVMQNPRHLVRRRGQEARLRCSPMKGHSHVYWYRQLPEEGLKFMVYLQKENIIDESGMPKERFSAEFPKEGPSILRIQQVVRGDSAAYFCASQEGLKPSQETQYFGPGTRLLVL.

The rearrangement links TRBV11-2 to TRBJ2-1, with TRBD2 as a possible D gene (6 bases). The germline V gene has CDR1 SGHAT and CDR2 FQNNGV. The V end lost 4 bases, the J end lost 0 bases, and 19 bases lay between the germline ends. This CDR3 has 18 amino acids. CDR3 region: CASSSHPWDSSSYNEQFF. The CDR3 DNA follows: TGTGCCAGCAGCTCCCACCCCTGGGACTCGAGCTCCTACAATGAGCAGTTCTTC.

The CDR3 loop is CASSPGQRSGRFF. CDR3 DNA sequence: TGTGCCAGTAGCCCGGGACAGCGTAGTGGTAGGTTCTTC. The chain has TRBV19 and TRBJ2-1; TRBD1 matches 7 bases. With V trimmed by 6 bases and J by 15 bases, 14 bases remained unmatched. Germline loops: CDR1 LNHDA, CDR2 SQIVND (reference sequence). The CDR3 is 13 residues long. The complete variable domain, with remaining parts taken from reference TRBV19 and TRBJ2-1, reads DGGITQSPKYLFRKEGQNVTLSCEQNLNHDAMYWYRQDPGQGLRLIYYSQIVNDFQKGDIAEGYSVSREKKESFPLTVTSAQKNPTAFYLCASSPGQRSGRFFGPGTRLTVL.

The chain joins TRBV3-1 (or the pseudogene TRBV3-2) to TRBJ1-2, with unresolved D. The V end was cut by 4 bases, the J end by 2 bases, with 14 bases between. There are 15 residues in the CDR3. Germline V gene lookup returns CDR1 LGHDT and CDR2 YNNKEL (reference sequence). Here the CDR3 DNA reads TGTGCCAGCAGCCCCACGGCCTCGGGGAACTATGGCTACACCTTC. This sequence encodes CASSPTASGNYGYTF.

The chain carries TRBV7-8 and TRBJ1-1, with D maybe TRBD1 (6 bases). Per germline, CDR1 SGHVS and CDR2 FQNEAQ. The CDR3 spans 16 residues. Trimming removed 5 bases at V and 2 bases at J, with 18 bases between. CDR3 protein: CASSPITGSTNTEAFF. CDR3 nucleotide sequence: TGTGCCAGCAGCCCAATAACAGGGAGCACCAACACTGAAGCTTTCTTT. The complete variable domain, with remaining parts taken from reference TRBV7-8 and TRBJ1-1, reads GAGVSQSPRYKVAKRGQDVALRCDPISGHVSLFWYQQALGQGPEFLTYFQNEAQLDKSGLPSDRFFAERPEGSVSTLKIQRTQQEDSAVYLCASSPITGSTNTEAFFGQGTRLTVV.

The table lists this clone with a count of one. The J gene is TRBJ2-5, the V gene TRBV2; 11 nucleotides agree with TRBD2. The CDR3 contains 15 residues. Germline V CDR1 and CDR2: SNHLY, FYNNEI. V shed 6 bases, J shed 2 bases, and the junction held 5 bases outside the gene matches. Here the CDR3 reads CASRLAGALQETQYF. The CDR3 DNA reads as TGTGCCAGCAGACTAGCGGGGGCCTTACAAGAGACCCAGTACTTC.

The chain joins TRBV10-3 to TRBJ1-1, with D perhaps TRBD1 (6 bases). Trimming shortened V by 4 bases and J by 3 bases, and 15 bases separated the two germline ends. CDR1 is ENHRY, CDR2 SYGVKD, per germline. This CDR3 has 15 residues. This CDR3 reads CAISGGGATYTEAFF. The DNA of the CDR3 is TGTGCCATCAGTGGTGGGGGGGCCACCTACACTGAAGCTTTCTTT.

V usage is TRBV3-1 (or the pseudogene TRBV3-2) and J usage is TRBJ2-1; D unclear. V was pared by 2 bases and J by 4 bases, with 6 bases between. The CDR3 has 13 residues. The germline gives CDR1 LGHDT, CDR2 YNNKEL (reference sequence). This chain's CDR3 is CASSQQIYNEQFF. The CDR3, as DNA: TGTGCCAGCAGCCAACAGATATACAATGAGCAGTTCTTC.

The J gene is TRBJ2-2, the V gene TRBV2; 7 bases fit TRBD1. V gave up 5 bases and J gave up 6 bases; unmatched junction bases: 3. The germline CDR1 and CDR2 sequences are SNHLY and FYNNEI. The CDR3 runs 13 residues. CDR3 amino acids: CASSTQGPGELFF. For the CDR3, the DNA is TGTGCCAGCAGTACACAGGGGCCCGGGGAGCTGTTTTTT.

This chain joins TRBV7-4 and TRBJ1-2; 9 bases map to TRBD1. Germline assignment: CDR1 SGHVT and CDR2 SQSDAQ. V dropped 1 base and J dropped 7; count of bases not matched to a gene: 7. The CDR3 has 15 amino acids. Here the CDR3 DNA reads TGTGCCAGCAGCTTAGAAAAGGACAGGGGAGTTGGCTACACCTTC. Protein product: CASSLEKDRGVGYTF. Complete variable domain (other parts from reference TRBV7-4 and TRBJ1-2): GAGVSQSPRYKVAKRGRDVALRCDSISGHVTLYWYRQTLGQGSEVLTYSQSDAQRDKSGRPSGRFSAERPERSVSTLKIQRTEQGDSAVYLCASSLEKDRGVGYTFGSGTRLTVV.

V usage is TRBV2 and J usage is TRBJ1-5; D perhaps matches TRBD1 (6 bases). Trimming removed 3 bases from V and 10 bases from J, with 16 bases in between. CDR1 SNHLY and CDR2 FYNNEI come from the germline V gene. CDR3 size: 14 residues. The CDR3 here is CASSDSTGYGPQHF. Here the CDR3 DNA reads TGTGCCAGCAGTGACTCCACAGGGTACGGCCCCCAGCATTTT.

The rearrangement joins TRBV6-5 to TRBJ2-7; D perhaps matches TRBD1 (6 bases). The CDR3 has 12 residues. With 6 bases removed from V and 3 bases from J, the gap between germline ends came to 9 bases. Germline CDR1 and CDR2: MNHEY and SVGAGI. The CDR3 coding sequence is TGTGCCAGCAGAACCAGGGGCTACGAGCAGTACTTC. As protein: CASRTRGYEQYF.

This sequence joins TRBV19 and TRBJ2-5; D gene unclear. Germline V gene sequence: CDR1 LNHDA, CDR2 SQIVND (reference sequence). V was clipped by 3 bases and J by 4 bases, with 9 bases between them. The CDR3 has 13 amino acids. The CDR3, as DNA: TGTGCCAGTAGTATCATCCGAGGAGAGACCCAGTACTTC. Protein product: CASSIIRGETQYF. Based on the CDR3 plus reference TRBV19 and TRBJ2-5, the full variable domain is DGGITQSPKYLFRKEGQNVTLSCEQNLNHDAMYWYRQDPGQGLRLIYYSQIVNDFQKGDIAEGYSVSREKKESFPLTVTSAQKNPTAFYLCASSIIRGETQYFGPGTRLLVL.

This chain connects TRBV9 to TRBJ2-3; tentatively, D is TRBD2 (6 bases). CDR1 SGDLS and CDR2 YYNGEE come from the germline V gene. With 4 bases removed from V and 0 bases from J, the gap between germline ends came to 12 bases. The CDR3 contains 15 residues. CDR3 region: CASSRLATSTDTQYF. The CDR3 nucleotides are TGTGCCAGCAGCCGGCTAGCGACTAGCACAGATACGCAGTATTTT.

Concerning this clone itself: The identical CDR3 is also encoded by other nucleotide sequences in the sample. This chain joins TRBV18 and TRBJ1-6, with D perhaps TRBD1 (6 bases). The CDR3 has 13 amino acids. Germline CDR1 is KGHSH and CDR2 is LQKENI. Trimming cost V 3 bases and J 7 bases, with 7 bases left between them. The CDR3 coding sequence is TGTGCCAGCTCACCCGGACAGAATTCACCCCTCCACTTT. Protein sequence: CASSPGQNSPLHF. Variable domain in full (rest from reference TRBV18 and TRBJ1-6): NAGVMQNPRHLVRRRGQEARLRCSPMKGHSHVYWYRQLPEEGLKFMVYLQKENIIDESGMPKERFSAEFPKEGPSILRIQQVVRGDSAAYFCASSPGQNSPLHFGNGTRLTVT.

This clone was seen only once. This rearrangement joins TRBV9 to TRBJ2-7; 7 nucleotides line up with TRBD1. The CDR3 has 12 residues. The germline V gene encodes CDR1 SGDLS and CDR2 YYNGEE. J was trimmed by 6 bases and V by 4 bases; bases with no gene match: 4. CDR3 region: CASSPRGFEQYF. The CDR3 bases are TGTGCCAGCAGCCCCAGGGGGTTCGAGCAGTACTTC.

This clone was recorded only once. This chain links TRBV7-9 with TRBJ1-1; the match to TRBD1 covers 7 bases. The germline V gene encodes CDR1 SEHNR and CDR2 FQNEAQ (reference sequence). The CDR3 is 11 amino acids. Trimming at V came to 4 bases and at J to 10 bases, leaving 3 bases not matched to a gene. CDR3 in amino acids: CASSSQGGAFF. CDR3 in DNA: TGTGCCAGCAGCTCCCAGGGGGGAGCTTTCTTT. The full variable domain, completed using reference TRBV7-9 and TRBJ1-1, is DTGVSQNPRHKITKRGQNVTFRCDPISEHNRLYWYRQTLGQGPEFLTYFQNEAQLEKSRLLSDRFSAERPKGSFSTLEIQRTEQGDSAMYLCASSSQGGAFFGQGTRLTVV.

The rearrangement joins TRBV6-1 to TRBJ1-6; D possibly corresponds to TRBD1 (5 bases). Trimming pared 3 bases from V and 7 bases from J, leaving 16 bases between. The CDR3 runs to 16 residues. Germline CDR1 is MNHNS and CDR2 is SASEGT. DNA for the CDR3: TGTGCCAGCAGTGAGGACACCAGATTGGGAAATTCACCCCTCCACTTT. It encodes CASSEDTRLGNSPLHF.

The chain recombines TRBV11-3 with TRBJ1-1; no definite D call. The CDR3 extends over 13 amino acids. The V end lost 4 bases, the J end lost 5 bases, and 11 bases lay between the germline ends. In germline, CDR1 is SGHNT, CDR2 YENEEA. The DNA of the CDR3 is TGTGCCAGCAGCTCAAACAGCAGAACTGAAGCTTTCTTT. Its protein product is CASSSNSRTEAFF.

The chain has TRBV4-1 and TRBJ2-1; TRBD2 matches 12 bases. This CDR3 contains 16 residues. After removal of 1 base from V and 7 bases from J, the junction contained 5 bases not matched to a gene. Germline V gene data show CDR1 as MGHRA and CDR2 as YSYEKL. CDR3 amino acids: CASSQASGGAGNEQFF. The CDR3 DNA is TGCGCCAGCAGCCAAGCTAGCGGGGGGGCCGGTAATGAGCAGTTCTTC.

The chain has TRBV3-1 (or the pseudogene TRBV3-2) and TRBJ1-6; 11 bases agree with TRBD1. This CDR3 is 16 amino acids long. CDR1 and CDR2 from the germline V gene are LGHDT and YNNKEL (reference sequence). The J segment lost 9 bases and the V segment lost 6 bases, leaving 10 bases of the junction unmatched. DNA of the CDR3: TGTGCCAGCAGACCCCCAGGGACAGGGGGAGGTTCACCCCTCCACTTT. Amino acids: CASRPPGTGGGSPLHF.

The CDR3 region is CATGPGSTDTQYF. CDR3 DNA: TGTGCCACCGGGCCAGGAAGCACAGATACGCAGTATTTT. The V call is TRBV24-1, the J call TRBJ2-3; D ambiguous. Trimming left V 9 bases short and J 0 bases short, with 9 bases between. The germline V gene has CDR1 KGHDR and CDR2 SFDVKD. The length of the CDR3 is 13 residues.

The chain employs TRBV6-2 or TRBV6-3 and TRBJ2-1; 7 positions agree with TRBD1. V was clipped by 2 bases and J by 5 bases; unmatched bases: 6. The CDR3 runs to 15 residues. Looked up from germline, CDR1 is MNHEY and CDR2 is SVGEGT. CDR3 sequence (DNA): TGTGCCAGCAGTTACCCGGGACAGTGGGACAATGAGCAGTTCTTC. As protein: CASSYPGQWDNEQFF.

The chain has TRBV19 and TRBJ1-5; 8 positions match TRBD1. The CDR3 loop spans 18 amino acids. CDR1 and CDR2 from the germline V gene are LNHDA and SQIVND (reference sequence). The V and J ends lost 3 bases and 2 bases, in that order; junction bases with no gene match: 12. CDR3 amino acids: CASSIWAGGSMGNQPQHF. The CDR3, as DNA: TGTGCCAGTAGTATTTGGGCAGGGGGCTCGATGGGCAATCAGCCCCAGCATTTT.

J is TRBJ2-7 and V is TRBV15, with TRBD1 matching over 7 bases. There are 13 residues in the CDR3. Per germline, CDR1 LNHNV and CDR2 YYDKDF (reference sequence). V was pared by 5 bases and J by 4 bases, with 5 bases of the junction left unmatched. Written as DNA, the CDR3 is TGTGCCACCAGCTCGGGGACAGTTTACGAGCAGTACTTC. This codes for CATSSGTVYEQYF.

The chain uses TRBV24-1 and TRBJ2-1; 10 nucleotides match TRBD1. Germline CDR1 KGHDR, CDR2 SFDVKD. The ends lost 3 bases at V and 2 bases at J; junction bases unmatched: 3. This CDR3 has 16 amino acids. The CDR3 sequence: CATSDRTGGPYNEQFF. CDR3 DNA sequence: TGTGCCACCAGTGATCGGACAGGGGGACCCTACAATGAGCAGTTCTTC.

Of note for this clone: Other DNA sequences in this sample translate to the same CDR3. In DNA form, the CDR3 reads TGTGCCAGCAGTTTCGGGGGCAATGAGCAGTTCTTC. Its protein is CASSFGGNEQFF. The rearrangement uses TRBV12-3 or TRBV12-4 and TRBJ2-1, with D tentatively TRBD2 (6 bases). The length of the CDR3 is 12 residues. The V and J ends lost 3 bases and 6 bases respectively, with 6 bases between them.

The chain couples TRBV10-3 to TRBJ1-2; D remains unclear. In germline, CDR1 is ENHRY, CDR2 SYGVKD. V dropped 1 base and J dropped 0 bases, with 6 bases sitting between them. This CDR3 is built from 14 residues. CDR3 sequence: CAISELGPNYGYTF. In DNA form, the CDR3 reads TGTGCCATCAGTGAGTTGGGCCCTAACTATGGCTACACCTTC.

V gene TRBV5-6 combines with J gene TRBJ2-7; weak D call: TRBD2 (5 bases). The CDR3 has 13 residues. The germline gives CDR1 SGHDT, CDR2 YYEEEE. Trimming left V 4 bases short and J 4 bases short, with 12 bases between. DNA of the CDR3: TGTGCCAGCAGCCCACCGGGCGGGTACGAGCAGTACTTC. It translates to CASSPPGGYEQYF.

This clone was counted a few times. The rearrangement uses TRBV12-3 or TRBV12-4 and TRBJ1-3, with no clear D. The CDR3 loop spans 11 amino acids. V lost 7 bases, J lost 6 bases, and 7 bases lay in between. The CDR3 is CASTVLNTIYF. CDR3 coding DNA: TGTGCCAGCACCGTCCTAAACACCATATATTTT.

The chain joins TRBV2 to TRBJ1-5, with 7 bases that match TRBD1. The CDR3 is 12 amino acids. Germline CDR1 and CDR2: SNHLY and FYNNEI. The V gene end was trimmed by 8 bases and the J gene end by 2 bases; junction bases not matched to a gene: 0. In nucleotides, the CDR3 is TGTGCCAGCCAGGGGGGCAATCAGCCCCAGCATTTT. As protein: CASQGGNQPQHF. Drawing the rest from reference TRBV2 and TRBJ1-5, the complete variable domain is EPEVTQTPSHQVTQMGQEVILRCVPISNHLYFYWYRQILGQKVEFLVSFYNNEISEKSEIFDDQFSVERPDGSNFTLKIRSTKLEDSAMYFCASQGGNQPQHFGDGTRLSIL.